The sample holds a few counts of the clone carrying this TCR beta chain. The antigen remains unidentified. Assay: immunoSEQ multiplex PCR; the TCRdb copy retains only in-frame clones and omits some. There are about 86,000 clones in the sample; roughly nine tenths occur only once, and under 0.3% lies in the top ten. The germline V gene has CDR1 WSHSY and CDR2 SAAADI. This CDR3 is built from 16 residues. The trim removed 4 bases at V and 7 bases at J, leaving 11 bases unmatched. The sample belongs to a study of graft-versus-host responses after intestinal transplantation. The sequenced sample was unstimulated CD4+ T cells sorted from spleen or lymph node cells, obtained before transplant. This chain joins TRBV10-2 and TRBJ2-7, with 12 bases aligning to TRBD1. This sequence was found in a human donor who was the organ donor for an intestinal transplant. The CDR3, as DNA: TGCGCCAGCAGTGCGGAGGGACAGGGGGCGGTTATTGAGCAGTACTTC. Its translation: CASSAEGQGAVIEQYF.